Included here is one T cell receptor (beta chain) sequence, with context. Antigen: not known. These data are taken from a study of T cells in Graves' hyperthyroidism and ophthalmopathy. The wider study: Initial diagnosis, before any treatment, was when peripheral blood was collected.

In germline, CDR1 is SGHTA, CDR2 FQGNSA. Between the trimmed V and J ends, which lost 1 base and 12 bases, there was a span of 15 bases. The CDR3 loop spans 13 amino acids. The TCR beta CDR3 regions underwent amplification using RNA transcripts as the source. Carried out on the TCR CDR3, a first-round RT-PCR used the HTBI primer set. TCRdb itself ran the multiplex PCR reads through MiXCR, one entry per CDR3 protein. Counted here are under 400,000 distinct CDR3 sequences, 20% to 30% occurring once; the ten biggest clones make up more than 60%. Findings and caveats of the study: Appearing also in blood were most of the thyroid clonotypes expanded above 0.001.

Patients counted as stable if ophthalmopathy did not develop within 18 months. Diagnostic assessment was based on clinical symptoms, serum thyroxine and TRAb, thyroid ultrasound and orbital computed tomography. The sample consisted of blood. The chain carries TRBV7-2 and TRBJ2-5; tentatively, D is TRBD1 (6 bases). This TCR was sampled from a man aged 45 to 65 with Graves' hyperthyroidism. The CDR3 nucleotides read TGTGCCAGCAGCTTAGTCCCGTCGCAGGGGAAGTACTTC. Its protein is CASSLVPSQGKYF.